This T cell receptor beta chain appears in the sequencing data of a study of PD-1 blockade in classical Hodgkin lymphoma. Findings of the study overall: The study found complete responders had baseline diversity similar to newly diagnosed patients. Newly diagnosed patients reportedly had lower baseline TCR diversity than healthy donors. Researchers reported that CD4+ TCR diversity, though not CD8+, rose significantly by C4D1.

TCRdb's copy holds only in-frame clones and misses some; the assay was immunoSEQ multiplex PCR. The profile shows 99,000 or so clones, about 92% of them singletons. V shed 2 bases and J shed 4 bases, with 11 bases lying between them. CDR3 length: 14 residues. CDR1 SGHAT and CDR2 FQNNGV come from the germline V gene. To note about this clone: The antigen is unknown.

As to time point: cycle 4 day 1 (C4D1), after 6 weeks of nivolumab. Brentuximab vedotin exposure varied among the patients, all of whom had relapsed after autologous stem cell transplantation. The sample in question was peripheral blood mononuclear cells (PBMCs), obtained before the fourth cycle of nivolumab. This receptor was taken from a human donor with classical Hodgkin lymphoma. The chain combines TRBV11-2 with TRBJ2-5; D may correspond to TRBD1 or TRBD2 (5 bases each). The CDR3 nucleotides read TGTGCCAGCAGCTTATTAGAGGGGAGAGAGACCCAGTACTTC. Translating gives CASSLLEGRETQYF.